The rows below give T cell receptor beta chains drawn from one sample of a study of identical twins. TCRdb re-analysed the 5' RACE reads in MiXCR, keeping a single row per CDR3 protein. The sample lists around 250,000 distinct CDR3 sequences, about 6.7% occurring once. The same sample was also studied in work on T cells expressing NK-cell markers.

Sequenced sample: CD8+ T cells sorted from blood. These receptors were taken from a woman younger than 30 in good health. The CDR3 runs from the conserved cysteine through the conserved F or W. A D gene is named only where the DNA matches it firmly. Part of the rows lack a size; the others show once, few, many or a class for expanded clones.

size	D	V	J	DNA	CDR3
.	TRBD2	TRBV25-1	TRBJ2-5	TGTGCCAGCATGGGTCAGCGGCCCGAGGGGATAGCGGGGCGAGAGACCCAGTACTTC	CASMGQRPEGIAGRETQYF
few	.	TRBV7-9	TRBJ2-7	TGTGCCAGCAGGAATGGCCAGAGCTCCTACGAGCAGTACTTC	CASRNGQSSYEQYF
few	.	TRBV27	TRBJ2-6	TGTGCCAGCAGTTTGAGCTTCGGGGCCAACGTCCTGACTTTC	CASSLSFGANVLTF
.	.	TRBV9	TRBJ1-1	TGTGCCAGCAGCGCTTCCCCAGGGGTGAACACTGAAGCTTTCTTT	CASSASPGVNTEAFF
.	.	TRBV9	TRBJ2-1	TGTGCCAGCAGCGTAGCTGCGGGCCCGTACAATGAGCAGTTCTTC	CASSVAAGPYNEQFF
many	TRBD2	TRBV14	TRBJ2-7	TGTGCCAGCAGCCCCATTCGGGAGGGACATGGGGAGCAGTACTTC	CASSPIREGHGEQYF
.	TRBD1	TRBV9	TRBJ2-1	TGTGCCAGCAGAGCCTCGACAGGGGACAATGAGCAGTTCTTC	CASRASTGDNEQFF
.	.	TRBV4-1	TRBJ2-3	TGCGCCAGCAGCCAAACTCTCTGGGTGCTATATACGCAGTATTTT	CASSQTLWVLYTQYF
many	TRBD1	TRBV27	TRBJ2-2	TGTGCCAGCAGTAAAGGACAGGGGGACACCGGGGAGCTGTTTTTT	CASSKGQGDTGELFF
many	.	TRBV29-1	TRBJ2-2	TGCAGCGTTGAACTAGCAGGTACCCAAACCGGGGAGCTGTTTTTT	CSVELAGTQTGELFF
few	TRBD2	TRBV29-1	TRBJ2-2	TGCAGCACGACTAGCGGGGGGAACACCGGGGAGCTGTTTTTT	CSTTSGGNTGELFF
.	.	TRBV15	TRBJ1-5	TGTGCCACCGGGGGCGGGGGTGGCAATCAGCCCCAGCATTTT	CATGGGGGNQPQHF
many	TRBD1	TRBV29-1	TRBJ2-7	TGCAGCTTTACCGGGACAGGGGGCGTAGCGAGCTACGAGCAGTACTTC	CSFTGTGGVASYEQYF
few	.	TRBV4-1	TRBJ1-2	TGCGCCAGCAGCCAAGTTCGGGGAATAGTTAACTATGGCTACACCTTC	CASSQVRGIVNYGYTF
many	.	TRBV27	TRBJ2-1	TGTGCCAGCAGTCCCGGGCCCGTGCCTAATGAGCAGTTCTTC	CASSPGPVPNEQFF
.	.	TRBV4-2	TRBJ2-3	TGTGCCAGCAGGCCGTTCATTGGAGGGGGCGCCACAGATACGCAGTATTTT	CASRPFIGGGATDTQYF
few	.	TRBV6-5	TRBJ1-2	TGTGCCAGCAGTTTAGCTTTGGCTGCTACCTATGGCTACACCTTC	CASSLALAATYGYTF
many	.	TRBV7-9	TRBJ2-1	TGTGCCAGCAGCCCCTTGGTAGCGGACTACAATGAGCAGTTCTTC	CASSPLVADYNEQFF
few	.	TRBV9	TRBJ1-2	TGTGCCAGCAGCGTAGCAGGGGTCGACGGCTACACCTTC	CASSVAGVDGYTF
.	.	TRBV30	TRBJ2-2	TGTGCCTGGAGAATTACCCCCGGGGAGCTGTTTTTT	CAWRITPGELFF
few	TRBD1	TRBV6-4	TRBJ2-1	TGTGCCAGCAGTGAGACAGGGAAGGCTACATACAATGAGCAGTTCTTC	CASSETGKATYNEQFF
.	TRBD1	TRBV20-1	TRBJ2-7	TGCAGTGCTCTTGGACAGGGCTACGAGCAGTACTTC	CSALGQGYEQYF
few	TRBD1	TRBV5-5	TRBJ1-1	TGTGCCAGCAGGGGGACAGCTAACACTGAAGCTTTCTTT	CASRGTANTEAFF
few	.	TRBV7-8	TRBJ2-1	TGTGCCAGCAGAGGACATAACTCTTTCTATGAGCAGTTCTTC	CASRGHNSFYEQFF
few	TRBD2	TRBV9	TRBJ2-7	TGTGCCAGCAGCGTAGGGGCCAGCGGGAGTACTTCTCGGAACGAGCAGTACTTC	CASSVGASGSTSRNEQYF
few	.	TRBV20-1	TRBJ2-1	TGCAGTGCTAGTGTTGGGGGTGGGGCGGGGAATGAGCAGTTCTTC	CSASVGGGAGNEQFF
many	TRBD1	TRBV12-3/TRBV12-4	TRBJ2-5	TGTGCCAGCAAGAGGACAGGGTATGACCAAGAGACCCAGTACTTC	CASKRTGYDQETQYF
.	.	TRBV9	TRBJ2-5	TGTGCCAGCAGCGGGAAGCAGGGACAAGAGACCCAGTACTTC	CASSGKQGQETQYF
.	TRBD1	TRBV4-3	TRBJ2-5	TGCGCCAGCAGCCAGAGGGGACAGGGAGAAGAGACCCAGTACTTC	CASSQRGQGEETQYF
.	TRBD2	TRBV7-2	TRBJ2-7	TGTGCCAGCAGCTTTCCGGGACTAGCGGCTTACGAGCAGTACTTC	CASSFPGLAAYEQYF
many	.	TRBV15	TRBJ2-3	TGTGCCACCAGCAGAGGATTAGGTAGCACAGATACGCAGTATTTT	CATSRGLGSTDTQYF
.	.	TRBV11-2	TRBJ2-2	TGTGCCAGCAGGGGGACGGTGAACACCGGGGAGCTGTTTTTT	CASRGTVNTGELFF
many	.	TRBV5-1	TRBJ2-1	TGCGCCAGCGGGACGGACTACAATGAGCAGTTCTTC	CASGTDYNEQFF
.	TRBD1	TRBV9	TRBJ1-2	TGTGCCAGCAGCGTAGCAGGGGGCTACTATGGCTACACCTTC	CASSVAGGYYGYTF
many	.	TRBV20-1	TRBJ2-3	TGCAGTGCTAGAGATCCAGCGGTGGTCACAGATACGCAGTATTTT	CSARDPAVVTDTQYF
many	.	TRBV29-1	TRBJ2-1	TGCAGCGTTGAACTCCCACAGGATGAGCAGTTCTTC	CSVELPQDEQFF
.	.	TRBV12-3/TRBV12-4	TRBJ2-4	TGTGCCAGCAGTTTAGACGGAGGAGACATTCAGTACTTC	CASSLDGGDIQYF
.	.	TRBV21-1	TRBJ2-7	TGTGCCAGCAGCAAAGCTTCGGGCGCGAGCTACGAGCAGTACTTC	CASSKASGASYEQYF
few	.	TRBV27	TRBJ2-7	TGTGCCAGCAGTTCCTCCCTGACACACCCCTCCTACGAGCAGTACTTC	CASSSSLTHPSYEQYF
.	.	TRBV27	TRBJ1-2	TGTGCCAGCAGCCTCTCTCGGGCCCCGTCGGGCTACACCTTC	CASSLSRAPSGYTF
few	TRBD2	TRBV7-9	TRBJ2-5	TGTGCCAGCAGCCTACCGGGCGGGAGGGCAGAAGAGACCCAGTACTTC	CASSLPGGRAEETQYF
.	TRBD1	TRBV3-1	TRBJ2-5	TGTGCCAGCAGCCCCGCCGGGGACAGCCAAGAGACCCAGTACTTC	CASSPAGDSQETQYF
.	TRBD2	TRBV29-1	TRBJ2-3	TGCAGCGTTGAAGCTCGGCGTTCTAGCGGTTCAGATACGCAGTATTTT	CSVEARRSSGSDTQYF
few	TRBD2	TRBV7-8	TRBJ2-7	TGTGCCAGCAGCTACTCGGGGGGGCAGAACGAGCAGTACTTC	CASSYSGGQNEQYF
.	.	TRBV7-9	TRBJ2-1	TGTGCCAGCAGCTTAGCGAGTAGCTCTGAGCAGTTCTTC	CASSLASSSEQFF
.	TRBD2	TRBV11-1	TRBJ2-1	TGTGCCAGCAGCTTTCAGGCCTCAGATAGCGGGTTCTACAATGAGCAGTTCTTC	CASSFQASDSGFYNEQFF
few	.	TRBV27	TRBJ2-7	TGTGCCAGCAGACAGGGTTGGGACGAGCAGTACTTC	CASRQGWDEQYF
.	TRBD1	TRBV12-3/TRBV12-4	TRBJ2-7	TGTGCCAGCAGTGGAATCGGGACAGGGGTAACATCCTCCTCCTACGAGCAGTACTTC	CASSGIGTGVTSSSYEQYF
many	.	TRBV11-2	TRBJ2-3	TGTGCCAGCAGCTTCGCCTATACGCAGTATTTT	CASSFAYTQYF
few	TRBD1	TRBV9	TRBJ2-2	TGTGCCAGCAGTGGACAGGGCACCGGGGAGCTGTTTTTT	CASSGQGTGELFF
few	TRBD1	TRBV7-9	TRBJ2-6	TGTGCCAGCAGAATTTCAGGGGGCGCAGGGGCCAACGTCCTGACTTTC	CASRISGGAGANVLTF
many	.	TRBV12-3/TRBV12-4	TRBJ1-3	TGTGCCAGCAGTCACCCCGTTGAGTCTGGAAACACCATATATTTT	CASSHPVESGNTIYF